This paragraph reports one T cell receptor (beta chain). Its antigen is undetermined. Germline lookup yields CDR1 SQVTM and CDR2 ANQGSEA. The CDR3 consists of 11 residues. These data belong to a study of T cell clusters in autoimmune cytopenias. Study results and limitations: Healthy donors had around 3.1-fold more exclusive TRB clusters than active autoimmune hepatitis patients. TRB repertoire shifts in secondary cytopenia and chronic lymphocytic leukemia mostly reflected lymphoma, not autoimmunity.

TRB rearrangements were amplified by touch-down multiplex PCR with mixed TRB-A/B primers. TCRdb reanalyzed the multiplex PCR reads and collapses them to one entry per CDR3 protein, without DNA. Recorded for this sample: nearly 15,000 distinct CDR3 sequences. TRB was amplified from approximately 230 ng of peripheral blood genomic DNA per sample. These sequences were also reported in another study, on T cell repertoires in aging, cancer and after chemotherapy.

The TCR was taken from a human donor in good health. This chain links TRBV29-1 with TRBJ2-3; the D call of TRBD2 rests on TCRdb alone, since no DNA is present to check it. The source material was peripheral blood. The CDR3 loop is CSVSSGSTQYF.